Here is one T cell receptor beta chain with its context. The entry originates in a study of PD-1 blockade in classical Hodgkin lymphoma. Every patient experienced relapse after autologous stem cell transplantation, and brentuximab vedotin exposure varied. The CDR3 extends over 12 amino acids. Germline values: CDR1 LNHDA, CDR2 SQIVND (reference sequence). V was clipped by 6 bases and J by 3 bases, with 8 bases between them. Sequencing was performed with immunoSEQ multiplex PCR; in TCRdb, only in-frame clones are kept and a portion is missing. This table holds 84,000 or so clones, around 90% found once.

The chain has TRBV19 and TRBJ1-1; D ambiguous. The sequence derives from a human donor with classical Hodgkin lymphoma. Sequenced material: peripheral blood mononuclear cells (PBMCs), taken before the second cycle of nivolumab. As DNA, the CDR3 is TGTGCCAGTAGCGGGCCCTACACTGAAGCTTTCTTT. Protein product: CASSGPYTEAFF.